The sequence of this T cell receptor beta chain was determined in a study of shared clonotypes between healthy human individuals. Profiling relied on immunoSEQ multiplex PCR, and the TCRdb table lists in-frame clones only, not all of them. The table shows 800,000 or so clones, with 96% occurring only once. Trimming removed 4 bases from V and 2 bases from J; junction bases left unmatched: 5. The CDR3 spans 15 residues. Germline loops: CDR1 MDHEN, CDR2 SYDVKM. Naive CD8 isolation took CD45RO-negative cells positively selected for CCR7 and excluded terminally differentiated effector memory CD45RA+ cells.

The chain employs TRBV28 and TRBJ2-3; 8 positions match TRBD2. This sequence was found in a man aged 25-45 years in good health. Input material: naive CD8+ T cells sorted from blood. The CDR3: CASSSSGSHTDTQYF. The CDR3 coding sequence is TGTGCCAGCAGTTCAAGCGGGAGCCACACAGATACGCAGTATTTT.